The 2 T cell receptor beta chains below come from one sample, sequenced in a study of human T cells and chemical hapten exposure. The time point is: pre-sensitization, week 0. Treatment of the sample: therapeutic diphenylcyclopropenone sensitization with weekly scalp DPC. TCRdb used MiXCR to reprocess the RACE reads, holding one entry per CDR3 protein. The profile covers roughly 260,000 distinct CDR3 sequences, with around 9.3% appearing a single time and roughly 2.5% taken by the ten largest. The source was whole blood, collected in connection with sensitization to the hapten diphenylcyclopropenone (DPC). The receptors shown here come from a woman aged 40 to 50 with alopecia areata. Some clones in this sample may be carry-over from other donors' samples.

The chain's CDR3 is CASSPSGRAGEQYF. CDR3 nucleotides: TGTGCCAGCAGCCCGAGCGGGAGGGCCGGCGAGCAGTACTTC. This rearrangement joins TRBV12-3 or TRBV12-4 to TRBJ2-7; 10 bases match TRBD2. The V gene end was trimmed by 6 bases and the J gene end by 6 bases; junction bases not matched to a gene: 8. The CDR3 consists of 14 residues.

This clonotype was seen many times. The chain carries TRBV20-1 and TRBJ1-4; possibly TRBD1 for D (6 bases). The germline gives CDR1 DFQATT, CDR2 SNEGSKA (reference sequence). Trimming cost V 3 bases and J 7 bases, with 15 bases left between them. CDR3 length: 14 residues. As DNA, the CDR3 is TGCAGTGCTAGCCCTGCCGGACAGACTGAAAAACTGTTTTTT. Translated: CSASPAGQTEKLFF.